This T cell receptor (beta chain) was identified during a study of blood T cell repertoires in COVID-19. At the level of the study: There were acute and convalescent COVID-19 samples, and they came from the United States, Italy and Spain.

Adults between roughly 18 and 100 years of age took part from about two dozen US areas. Categorization into cohorts depended on clinical history that participants reported. Original data processing: Estimated nucleated cell counts came from reference gene primer amplification. Assay used: immunoSEQ multiplex PCR; TCRdb lists only in-frame clones, some missing. V and J calls plus clone size are reproduced from that table; the DNA served to infer D and trimming. Among approximately 280,000 clones listed, roughly 90% were seen once. The length of the CDR3 is 16 residues. Trimming took off 0 bases at V and 3 bases at J, with 17 bases between the two ends. In germline, CDR1 is GTSNPN, CDR2 SVGIG (reference sequence).

The sequence came from a woman aged 18-35 years with acute COVID-19. What was sequenced was PBMCs or T cells enriched from blood (not recorded which). The rearrangement joins TRBV30 to TRBJ1-1, with D possibly TRBD1 on 5 matching bases. In DNA form, the CDR3 reads TGTGCCTGGAGTGTACTTTTGGGGGGAGGGGACACTGAAGCTTTCTTT. Translating it yields CAWSVLLGGGDTEAFF. The full variable domain, with the rest looked up from reference TRBV30 and TRBJ1-1, is SQTIHQWPATLVQPVGSPLSLECTVEGTSNPNLYWYRQAAGRGLQLLFYSVGIGQISSEVPQNLSASRPQDRQFILSSKKLLLSDSGFYLCAWSVLLGGGDTEAFFGQGTRLTVV.